This note documents a single T cell receptor beta chain sequence. Its antigen is not identified. This entry comes from a study of cytotoxic CD8 clonotypes in ibrutinib-treated CLL. The CDR3 length is 15 residues. Trimming cost V 4 bases and J 4 bases, with 11 bases left between them. CDR1 and CDR2 from the germline V gene are MDHEN and SYDVKM. Study-wide results and limits: Progressing patients had sampling times that differed from those of sustained-remission patients. Measured clonality at baseline was greater than in age-matched healthy donors and tracked with circulating CD8+ T-cell counts. Once treatment began, public clonotypes, which were uncommon, contracted or stayed stable.

Profiling relied on immunoSEQ multiplex PCR, and the TCRdb table lists in-frame clones only, not all of them. Counted here are some 130,000 clones, approximately 83% occurring once; the ten biggest clones make up around 2%. The sequencing here drew on PBMCs, taken after 24 months of ibrutinib treatment. This receptor was taken from a human donor with chronic lymphocytic leukemia. The chain combines TRBV28 with TRBJ1-6; D is possibly TRBD1 (6 bases). The CDR3, as DNA: TGTGCCAGCAGTTCCCCCACAGGGTATAATTCACCCCTCCACTTT. Translated, it gives CASSSPTGYNSPLHF.